This TCR beta chain was sequenced during a study of blood T cell repertoires in COVID-19. Across the whole study: Italy, Spain and the United States were the sources of the convalescent and acute COVID-19 samples. The cDNA or gDNA used as material had been derived from T cells, B-cell-depleted T cells, or PBMCs.

The V end lost 7 bases, the J end lost 0 bases, and 4 bases lay between the germline ends. From germline, CDR1 is MNHEY and CDR2 SVGAGI. There are 13 residues in the CDR3. As originally analysed: Estimation of nucleated cell counts was performed using reference gene primer amplification. Only in-frame clones appear in the TCRdb table, and some are missing; sequencing was by immunoSEQ multiplex PCR. V, J and clone size are those of that table, while D and trimming were read from the DNA. The table has about 270,000 clones, about nine tenths seen once; the top ten hold around 2%. The TCR sequence derives from a man in his fifties or sixties with acute or convalescent COVID-19. The rearrangement joins TRBV6-5 to TRBJ2-6; no firm D call. Sequencing was performed on peripheral blood. DNA for the CDR3: TGTGCCAGCACCGGCTCTGGGGCCAACGTCCTGACTTTC. Amino acid sequence: CASTGSGANVLTF.